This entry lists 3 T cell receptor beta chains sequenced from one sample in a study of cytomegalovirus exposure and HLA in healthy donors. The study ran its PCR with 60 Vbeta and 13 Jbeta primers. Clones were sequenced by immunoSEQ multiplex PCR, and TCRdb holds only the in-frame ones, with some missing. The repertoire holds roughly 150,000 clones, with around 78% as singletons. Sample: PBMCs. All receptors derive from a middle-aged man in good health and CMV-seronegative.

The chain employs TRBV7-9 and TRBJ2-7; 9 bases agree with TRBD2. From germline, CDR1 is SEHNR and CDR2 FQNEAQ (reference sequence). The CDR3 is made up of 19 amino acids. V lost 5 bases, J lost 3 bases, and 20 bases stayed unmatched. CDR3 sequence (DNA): TGTGCCAGCAGCCCCTGGACAGGAGCTAGCGGGGAGACCTTCTACGAGCAGTACTTC. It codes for CASSPWTGASGETFYEQYF.

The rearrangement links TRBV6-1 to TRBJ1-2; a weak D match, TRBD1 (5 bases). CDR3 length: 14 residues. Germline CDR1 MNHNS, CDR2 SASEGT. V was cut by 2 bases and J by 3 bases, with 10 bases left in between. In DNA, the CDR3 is TGTGCCAGCAGTGAACGTGGGGGGGACTATGGCTACACCTTC. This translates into CASSERGGDYGYTF.

The CDR3 loop reads CASSSQSGETQYF. CDR3 DNA sequence: TGCGCCAGCAGCTCCCAAAGCGGAGAGACCCAGTACTTC. The chain is built from TRBV5-1 and TRBJ2-5; tentative D call: TRBD2 (5 bases). Germline CDR1 and CDR2: SGHRS and YFSETQ. Trimming removed 3 bases at V and 4 bases at J, with 10 bases between. The CDR3 totals 13 residues.